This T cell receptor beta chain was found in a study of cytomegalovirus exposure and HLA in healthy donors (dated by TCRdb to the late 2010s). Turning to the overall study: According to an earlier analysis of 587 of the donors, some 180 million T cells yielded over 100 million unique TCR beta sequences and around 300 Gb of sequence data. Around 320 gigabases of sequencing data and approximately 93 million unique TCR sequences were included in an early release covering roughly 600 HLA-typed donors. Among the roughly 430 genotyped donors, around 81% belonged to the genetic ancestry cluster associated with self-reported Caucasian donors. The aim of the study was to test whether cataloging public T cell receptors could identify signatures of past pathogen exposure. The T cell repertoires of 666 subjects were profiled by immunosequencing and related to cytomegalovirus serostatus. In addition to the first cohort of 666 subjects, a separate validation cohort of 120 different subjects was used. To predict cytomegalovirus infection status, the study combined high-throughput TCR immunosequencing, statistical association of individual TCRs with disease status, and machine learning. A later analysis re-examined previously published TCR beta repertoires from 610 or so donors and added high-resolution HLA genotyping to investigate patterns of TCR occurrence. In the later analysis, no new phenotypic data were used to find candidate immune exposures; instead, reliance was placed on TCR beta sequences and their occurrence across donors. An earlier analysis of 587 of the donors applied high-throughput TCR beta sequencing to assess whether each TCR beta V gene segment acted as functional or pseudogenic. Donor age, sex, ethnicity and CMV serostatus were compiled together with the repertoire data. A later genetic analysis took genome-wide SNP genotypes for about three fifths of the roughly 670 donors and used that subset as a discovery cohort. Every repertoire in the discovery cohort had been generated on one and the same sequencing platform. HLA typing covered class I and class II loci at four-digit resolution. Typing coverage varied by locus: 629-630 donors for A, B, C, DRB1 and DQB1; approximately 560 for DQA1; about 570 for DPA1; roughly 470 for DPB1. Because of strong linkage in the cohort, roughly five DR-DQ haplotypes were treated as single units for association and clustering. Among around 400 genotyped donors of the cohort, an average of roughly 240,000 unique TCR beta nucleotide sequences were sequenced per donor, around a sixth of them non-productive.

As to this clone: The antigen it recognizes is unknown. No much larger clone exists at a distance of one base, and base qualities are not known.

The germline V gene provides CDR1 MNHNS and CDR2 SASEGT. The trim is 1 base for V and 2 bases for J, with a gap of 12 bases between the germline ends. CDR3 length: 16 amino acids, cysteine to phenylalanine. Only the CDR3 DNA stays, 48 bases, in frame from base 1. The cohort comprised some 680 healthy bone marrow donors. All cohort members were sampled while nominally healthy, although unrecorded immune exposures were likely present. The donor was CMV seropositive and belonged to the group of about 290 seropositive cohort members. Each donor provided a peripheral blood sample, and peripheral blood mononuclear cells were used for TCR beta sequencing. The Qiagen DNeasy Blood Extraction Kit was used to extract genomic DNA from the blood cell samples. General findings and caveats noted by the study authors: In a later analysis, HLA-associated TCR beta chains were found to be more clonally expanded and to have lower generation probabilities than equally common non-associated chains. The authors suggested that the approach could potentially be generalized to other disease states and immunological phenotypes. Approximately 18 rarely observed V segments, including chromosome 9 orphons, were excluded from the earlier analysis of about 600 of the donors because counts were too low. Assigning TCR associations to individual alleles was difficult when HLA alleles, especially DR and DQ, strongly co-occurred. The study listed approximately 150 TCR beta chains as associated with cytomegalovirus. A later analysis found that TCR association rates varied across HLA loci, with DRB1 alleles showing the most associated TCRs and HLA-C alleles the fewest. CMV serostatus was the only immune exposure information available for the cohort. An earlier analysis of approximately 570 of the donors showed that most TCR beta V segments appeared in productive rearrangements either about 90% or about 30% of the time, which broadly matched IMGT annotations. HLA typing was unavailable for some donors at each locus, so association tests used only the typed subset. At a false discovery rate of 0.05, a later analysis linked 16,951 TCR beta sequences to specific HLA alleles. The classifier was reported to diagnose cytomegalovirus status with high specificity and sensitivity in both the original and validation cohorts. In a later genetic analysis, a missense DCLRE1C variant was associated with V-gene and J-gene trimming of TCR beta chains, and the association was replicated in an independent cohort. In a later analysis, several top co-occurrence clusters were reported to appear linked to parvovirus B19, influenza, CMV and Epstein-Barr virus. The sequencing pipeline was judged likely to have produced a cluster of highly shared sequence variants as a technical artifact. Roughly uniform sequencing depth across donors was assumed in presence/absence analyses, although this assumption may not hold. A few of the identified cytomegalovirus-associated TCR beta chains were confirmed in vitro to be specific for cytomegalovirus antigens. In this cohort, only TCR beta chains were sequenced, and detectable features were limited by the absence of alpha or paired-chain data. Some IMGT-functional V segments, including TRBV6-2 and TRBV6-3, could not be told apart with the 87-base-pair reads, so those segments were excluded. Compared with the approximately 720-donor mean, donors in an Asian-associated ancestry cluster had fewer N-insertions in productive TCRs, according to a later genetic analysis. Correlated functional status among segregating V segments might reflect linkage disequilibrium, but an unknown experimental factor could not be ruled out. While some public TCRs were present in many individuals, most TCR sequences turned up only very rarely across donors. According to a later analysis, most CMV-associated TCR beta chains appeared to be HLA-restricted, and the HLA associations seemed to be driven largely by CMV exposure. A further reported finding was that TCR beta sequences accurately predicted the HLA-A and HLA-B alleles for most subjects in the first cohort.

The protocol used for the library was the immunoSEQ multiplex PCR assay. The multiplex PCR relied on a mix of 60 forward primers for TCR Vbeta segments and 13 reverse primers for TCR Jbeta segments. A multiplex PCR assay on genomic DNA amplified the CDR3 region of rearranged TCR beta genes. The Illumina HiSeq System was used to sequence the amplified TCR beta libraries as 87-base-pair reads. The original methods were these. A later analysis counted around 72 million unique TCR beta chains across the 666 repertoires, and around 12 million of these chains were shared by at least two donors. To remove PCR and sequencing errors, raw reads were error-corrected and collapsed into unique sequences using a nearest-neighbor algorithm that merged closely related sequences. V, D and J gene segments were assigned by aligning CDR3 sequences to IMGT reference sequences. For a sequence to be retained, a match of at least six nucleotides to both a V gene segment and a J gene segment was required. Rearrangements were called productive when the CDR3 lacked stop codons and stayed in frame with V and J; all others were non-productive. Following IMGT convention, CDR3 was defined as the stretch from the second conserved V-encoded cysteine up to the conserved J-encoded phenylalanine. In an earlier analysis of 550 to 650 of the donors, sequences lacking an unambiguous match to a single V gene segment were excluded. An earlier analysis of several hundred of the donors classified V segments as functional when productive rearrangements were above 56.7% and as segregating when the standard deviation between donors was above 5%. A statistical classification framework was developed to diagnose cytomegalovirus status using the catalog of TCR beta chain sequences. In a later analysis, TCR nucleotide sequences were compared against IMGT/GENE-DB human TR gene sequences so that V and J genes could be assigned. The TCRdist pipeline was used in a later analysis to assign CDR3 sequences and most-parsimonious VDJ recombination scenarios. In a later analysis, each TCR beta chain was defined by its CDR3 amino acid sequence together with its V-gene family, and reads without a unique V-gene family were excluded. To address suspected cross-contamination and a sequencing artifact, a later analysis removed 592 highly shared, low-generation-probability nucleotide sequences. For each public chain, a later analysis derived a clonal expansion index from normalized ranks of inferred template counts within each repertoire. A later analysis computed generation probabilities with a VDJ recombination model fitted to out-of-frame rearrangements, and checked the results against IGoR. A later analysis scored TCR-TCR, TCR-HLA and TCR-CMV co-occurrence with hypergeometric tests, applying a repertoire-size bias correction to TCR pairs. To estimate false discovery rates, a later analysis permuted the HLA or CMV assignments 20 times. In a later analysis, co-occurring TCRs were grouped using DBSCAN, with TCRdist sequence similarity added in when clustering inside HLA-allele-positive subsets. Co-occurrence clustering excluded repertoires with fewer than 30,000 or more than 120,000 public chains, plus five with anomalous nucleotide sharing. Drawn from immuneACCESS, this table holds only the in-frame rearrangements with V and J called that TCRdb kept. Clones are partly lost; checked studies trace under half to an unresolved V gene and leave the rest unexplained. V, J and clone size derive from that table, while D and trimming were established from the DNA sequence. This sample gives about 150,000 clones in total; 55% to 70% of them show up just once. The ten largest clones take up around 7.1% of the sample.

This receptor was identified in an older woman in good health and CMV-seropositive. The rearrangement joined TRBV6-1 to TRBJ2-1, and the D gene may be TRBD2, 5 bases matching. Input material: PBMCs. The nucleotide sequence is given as TGTGCCAGCAGTGAAGGAGGGATTAGGACCTACAATGAGCAGTTCTTC. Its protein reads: CASSEGGIRTYNEQFF.